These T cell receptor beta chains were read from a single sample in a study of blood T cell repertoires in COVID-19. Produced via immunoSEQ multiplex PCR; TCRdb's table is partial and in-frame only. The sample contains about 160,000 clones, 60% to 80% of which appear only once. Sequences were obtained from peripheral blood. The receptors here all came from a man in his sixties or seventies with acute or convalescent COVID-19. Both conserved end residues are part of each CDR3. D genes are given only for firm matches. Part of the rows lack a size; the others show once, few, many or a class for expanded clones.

TGTGCCAGCAGCGATCTAATAGGGGCTAGCGGGACTACGTACAATGAGCAGTTCTTC | CASSDLIGASGTTYNEQFF | TRBV28 | . | TRBD2 | TRBJ2-1
TGTGCCAGCAGTTACCCCGGGACTAGGCAAGAGACCCAGTACTTC | CASSYPGTRQETQYF | TRBV6-5 | . | TRBD2 | TRBJ2-5
TGTGCCAGTAGTACAAACCTCCCTCCGGCTAGCGGGGTTTACAATGAGCAGTTCTTC | CASSTNLPPASGVYNEQFF | TRBV19 | . | TRBD2 | TRBJ2-1
TGTGCCAGCAAAACAGGGTATAGCAATCAGCCCCAGCATTTT | CASKTGYSNQPQHF | TRBV6-6 | . | . | TRBJ1-5
TGTGCCAGCAGTTCACGACCAGGACTAGCGGGGGGACTCTACAATGAGCAGTTCTTC | CASSSRPGLAGGLYNEQFF | TRBV28 | . | TRBD2 | TRBJ2-1
TGCGCCAGCAGCTTGGGAGCGGGACAGGACCCGTATGGCTACACCTTC | CASSLGAGQDPYGYTF | TRBV5-1 | . | TRBD1 | TRBJ1-2
TGTGCCACCAGTGCATTGAATGAGCAGTTCTTC | CATSALNEQFF | TRBV24-1 | . | . | TRBJ2-1
TGTGCCAGCAGCCAAGCTCAGGACAGGACTACGAGACAGTACTTC | CASSQAQDRTTRQYF | TRBV3-1/TRBV3-2 | . | . | TRBJ2-7
TGTGCCAGCTCACCACTAAGACTAGCGGGGGGAACGAACACCGGGGAGCTGTTTTTT | CASSPLRLAGGTNTGELFF | TRBV18 | . | TRBD2 | TRBJ2-2
TGTGCCAGCAGCGACGACATGCGCTCCATATATTTT | CASSDDMRSIYF | TRBV6-2/TRBV6-3 | . | . | TRBJ1-3
TGTGCCACCCGGGACACGGGATACAATAGCAATCAGCCCCAGCATTTT | CATRDTGYNSNQPQHF | TRBV19 | . | . | TRBJ1-5
TGTGCCAGCAGCGCGATGACAGGGAGTAACTATGGCTACACCTTC | CASSAMTGSNYGYTF | TRBV9 | . | TRBD1 | TRBJ1-2
TGTGCCTGGAGTGTACCGGGATCTCTCAATCAGCCCCAGCATTTT | CAWSVPGSLNQPQHF | TRBV30 | once | . | TRBJ1-5
TGTGCCAGCAGTCCTCTAGCGGGGGGAGGCAATGAGCAGTTCTTC | CASSPLAGGGNEQFF | TRBV6-5 | few | TRBD2 | TRBJ2-1
TGTGCCAGCAGCTTGAGTAGTACAGATACGCAGTATTTT | CASSLSSTDTQYF | TRBV5-6 | . | . | TRBJ2-3
TGTGCCAGCAGGGGCCCAGACTGGGGAGTCCCCGGGGAGCTGTTTTTT | CASRGPDWGVPGELFF | TRBV7-9 | . | . | TRBJ2-2
TGTGCCAGCAACCTCGGGAGGGGGGGTGAAGCTTTCTTT | CASNLGRGGEAFF | TRBV12-3/TRBV12-4 | . | . | TRBJ1-1
TGTGCCAGCAGTTTATCCGACAGTCGGACTGAAGCTTTCTTT | CASSLSDSRTEAFF | TRBV27 | once | . | TRBJ1-1
TGTGCCAGCAGCCCTGGGACAGGCCATGGCTACACCTTC | CASSPGTGHGYTF | TRBV5-6 | . | TRBD1 | TRBJ1-2
TGTGCCAGCAGTGGCCCTTTTAGTTGGAACACTGAAGCTTTCTTT | CASSGPFSWNTEAFF | TRBV25-1 | . | . | TRBJ1-1
TGTGCCAGCAGCTCCCGGACTAGCGGGAGTACAGATACGCAGTATTTT | CASSSRTSGSTDTQYF | TRBV5-4 | once | TRBD2 | TRBJ2-3
TGTGCCAGCAGCTCCGGGTCGGGCAATGAGCAGTTCTTC | CASSSGSGNEQFF | TRBV5-6 | . | . | TRBJ2-1
TGTGCCAGCAGCTTAGGACAGGAGACCGGGGAGCTGTTTTTT | CASSLGQETGELFF | TRBV11-1 | . | . | TRBJ2-2
TGTGCCAGCTCAACAGGGAATAGCAATCAGCCCCAGCATTTT | CASSTGNSNQPQHF | TRBV18 | . | . | TRBJ1-5
TGTGCCAGCAGCTTACACCAGGGCGGAACTGAAGCTTTCTTT | CASSLHQGGTEAFF | TRBV7-3 | few | . | TRBJ1-1
TGTGCCAGCTCATCCGGGACAGGGGTGACCAAAAACATTCAGTACTTC | CASSSGTGVTKNIQYF | TRBV18 | . | TRBD1 | TRBJ2-4
TGTGCCAGCAGTTCTCGGGACAGGGCGCACGAGCAGTACTTC | CASSSRDRAHEQYF | TRBV6-5 | . | TRBD1 | TRBJ2-7
TGTGCCAGCAGCTTAGGCAATATCGGGAGCAATCAGCCCCAGCATTTT | CASSLGNIGSNQPQHF | TRBV11-2 | . | . | TRBJ1-5
TGTGCCAGTAACCGACAGGGGTCTTCGAGCACCGGGGAGCTGTTTTTT | CASNRQGSSSTGELFF | TRBV19 | once | TRBD1 | TRBJ2-2
TGTGCCAGCAGCCAGATGCCACCGGGCACGGGAGCAGATACGCAGTATTTT | CASSQMPPGTGADTQYF | TRBV9 | . | . | TRBJ2-3
TGTGCCAGTAGTATTAGACAGGGCTCCTACGAGCAGTACTTC | CASSIRQGSYEQYF | TRBV19 | . | TRBD1 | TRBJ2-7
TGCGCCAGCAGCCCGGGATCAATAACTGAAGCTTTCTTT | CASSPGSITEAFF | TRBV10-1 | . | . | TRBJ1-1
TGCAGCGTTGGTCCCGGGACTAGCGGGTTAGATACGCAGTATTTT | CSVGPGTSGLDTQYF | TRBV29-1 | . | TRBD2 | TRBJ2-3
TGTGCCAGCAGCCATAATCATGGCTACACCTTC | CASSHNHGYTF | TRBV3-1/TRBV3-2 | . | . | TRBJ1-2
TGTGCCAGCAAAGCCAGGGGGTTCACTGGAAACACCATATATTTT | CASKARGFTGNTIYF | TRBV25-1 | . | TRBD1 | TRBJ1-3
TGTGCCAGCAGCCAAAGTGGGACAGGGTTCTTTGGGGCCAACGTCCTGACTTTC | CASSQSGTGFFGANVLTF | TRBV5-4 | . | TRBD1 | TRBJ2-6
TGTGCCAGCAGTTCCGGACAGGGGGAACCAAACTCCTACGAGCAGTACTTC | CASSSGQGEPNSYEQYF | TRBV27 | . | TRBD1 | TRBJ2-7
TGTGCCAGTAGAAGGACTAGCGGGATGGCAGATACGCAGTATTTT | CASRRTSGMADTQYF | TRBV19 | few | TRBD2 | TRBJ2-3
TGTGCCAGCAGCGACGGGGTTACCCCCCGCTACGAGCAGTACTTC | CASSDGVTPRYEQYF | TRBV3-1/TRBV3-2 | . | . | TRBJ2-7
TGTGCCAGCTCACCACCAACTCCGGAAAAACTGTTTTTT | CASSPPTPEKLFF | TRBV18 | . | . | TRBJ1-4
TGTGCCAGCAGCCAAGTATCCCGGGGGGGCTCTGGGGCCAACGTCCTGACTTTC | CASSQVSRGGSGANVLTF | TRBV4-2 | few | TRBD2 | TRBJ2-6
TGTGCCAGCAGCCCTGGGACTAGCCCCGCCAACTACAATGAGCAGTTCTTC | CASSPGTSPANYNEQFF | TRBV5-8 | . | TRBD2 | TRBJ2-1
TGCAGCGTAGATTCCGGACAGGAGACCACAGATACGCAGTATTTT | CSVDSGQETTDTQYF | TRBV29-1 | . | TRBD1 | TRBJ2-3
TGCGCCAGCAGCCTACGACAGGGGAACACTGAAGCTTTCTTT | CASSLRQGNTEAFF | TRBV5-1 | few | TRBD1 | TRBJ1-1
TGTGCCAGCAGCCCGAGGAGACAGGCCTACTACGAGCAGTACTTC | CASSPRRQAYYEQYF | TRBV6-5 | . | . | TRBJ2-7
TGTGCCAGCAACCAATACCGACAGACTAATGAGCAGTTCTTC | CASNQYRQTNEQFF | TRBV7-9 | . | . | TRBJ2-1
TGTGCTAGTGGTTTGGAAAGGGCCGCGGGGAATGAGCAGTTCTTC | CASGLERAAGNEQFF | TRBV12-5 | . | . | TRBJ2-1
TGTGCCAGTAATGATGAGGGCTACACTGAAGCTTTCTTT | CASNDEGYTEAFF | TRBV19 | . | . | TRBJ1-1
TGTGCCAGCAGCTTACCGGGACAGGGATCACCCCTCCACTTT | CASSLPGQGSPLHF | TRBV7-9 | . | TRBD1 | TRBJ1-6
TGTGCCACCAGCAAAAGCCCACTAGCGGGGGAGTCCTACAATGAGCAGTTCTTC | CATSKSPLAGESYNEQFF | TRBV15 | . | TRBD2 | TRBJ2-1
TGTGCCAGCAGTTACTCCTACCCACTAGGAGATACGCAGTATTTT | CASSYSYPLGDTQYF | TRBV6-5 | . | . | TRBJ2-3
TGTGCCAGCAGGGCGGGACAGAGCAATGAGCAGTTCTTC | CASRAGQSNEQFF | TRBV6-5 | . | . | TRBJ2-1
TGCGCCAGCAGGACCGGGACAGAAACCTACGAGCAGTACTTC | CASRTGTETYEQYF | TRBV5-1 | . | TRBD1 | TRBJ2-7
TGTGCTAGTGGTTTGGTACCAGACAGGGGGCGGAATGAGCAGTTCTTC | CASGLVPDRGRNEQFF | TRBV12-5 | . | TRBD1 | TRBJ2-1